The 26 T cell receptor beta chains in this list originate from one sample, sequenced in a study of cytomegalovirus exposure and HLA in healthy donors. The PCR made use of 60 Vbeta and 13 Jbeta primers. This table comes from immunoSEQ multiplex PCR, and its TCRdb copy is limited to in-frame clones, with some not included. There are 200,000 or so clones in the sample; 70% to 90% occur only once, and about 3.1% lies in the top ten. The material sequenced was PBMCs. All receptors derive from a man aged 30 to 39 in good health and CMV-seronegative.

The chain carries TRBV5-1 and TRBJ1-2; 9 positions match TRBD1. This CDR3 has 15 residues. V lost 4 bases and J lost 1; bases outside the gene matches: 5. Germline V gene data show CDR1 as SGHRS and CDR2 as YFSETQ. CDR3 amino acids: CASSRDRANNYGYTF. In DNA, the CDR3 is TGCGCCAGCAGCCGGGACAGGGCAAATAACTATGGCTACACCTTC.

This chain joins TRBV9 and TRBJ2-5, with a tentative D call TRBD1 (7 bases). Trimming left V 2 bases short and J 3 bases short, with 20 bases between. CDR1 and CDR2 (germline): SGDLS, YYNGEE. CDR3 size: 17 residues. This CDR3 is CASSVLPRGDREETQYF. Written as DNA, the CDR3 is TGTGCCAGCAGCGTCCTCCCAAGGGGGGACAGAGAAGAGACCCAGTACTTC.

V gene TRBV10-3 combines with J gene TRBJ1-4; 11 bases match TRBD1. Germline-derived CDR1 and CDR2 are ENHRY and SYGVKD. The trim removed 7 bases at V and 6 bases at J, leaving 1 base unmatched. The CDR3 totals 13 residues. The CDR3 sequence is CAIKGQGDEKLFF. Here the CDR3 DNA reads TGTGCCATCAAGGGACAGGGGGATGAAAAACTGTTTTTT.

The gene calls are TRBV27 and TRBJ2-1; a weak D match, TRBD1 (5 bases). The CDR3 contains 15 residues. The V gene's germline CDR1 is MNHEY and CDR2 SMNVEV (reference sequence). Trimming took off 6 bases at V and 7 bases at J, with 19 bases between the two ends. This chain's CDR3 is CASSHLTDTKNEQFF. CDR3 nucleotides: TGTGCCAGCAGCCACCTTACGGACACTAAGAATGAGCAGTTCTTC.

The J gene is TRBJ2-3, the V gene TRBV11-1; 7 bases agree with TRBD2. V shed 4 bases and J 2 bases; nucleotides not matched to a gene: 6. The length of the CDR3 is 15 residues. The germline V gene encodes CDR1 SGHAT and CDR2 FQDESV (reference sequence). The CDR3 sequence: CASSSGGWNTDTQYF. The CDR3 nucleotides read TGTGCCAGCAGCTCCGGGGGGTGGAACACAGATACGCAGTATTTT.

This clone was recorded a few times. This chain connects TRBV5-6 to TRBJ2-1; 9 bases are shared with TRBD1. Germline trimming cut 0 bases from V and 5 bases from J; bases unmatched to any gene: 3. This CDR3 region has 15 residues. Germline CDR1 and CDR2: SGHDT and YYEEEE. The chain's CDR3 is CASSLAGTGNNEQFF. CDR3 bases: TGTGCCAGCAGCTTGGCCGGGACAGGGAACAATGAGCAGTTCTTC.

The count of this clone is one. A read error may produce the germline difference seen at one junction end. CDR3 DNA: TGTGCTAGCAGCTCAGGTCCTCGTGGACCCCTCCACTTT. Amino acids: CASSSGPRGPLHF. The chain recombines TRBV7-7 with TRBJ1-6; D is unresolved. This CDR3 has 13 amino acids. Germline V gene lookup returns CDR1 SSHAT and CDR2 FNYEAQ (reference sequence).

Comment on this clone: Other DNA variants within this sample encode the same CDR3. This chain joins TRBV9 and TRBJ1-6; D call uncertain. The germline V and J ends were trimmed by 5 bases and 10 bases, with 10 bases remaining between them. This CDR3 region has 12 residues. Germline V gene data show CDR1 as SGDLS and CDR2 as YYNGEE. CDR3: CASSVGGSPLHF. The CDR3 DNA follows: TGTGCCAGCAGTGTTGGAGGATCACCCCTCCACTTT.

This chain uses TRBV18 with TRBJ1-1; weak D call: TRBD1 (5 bases). Germline V CDR1 and CDR2: KGHSH, LQKENI. The V end lost 3 bases, the J end lost 1 base, and 9 bases lay between the germline ends. This CDR3 comprises 14 residues. As DNA, the CDR3 is TGTGCCAGCTCACCTAATCAGGGGAACACTGAAGCTTTCTTT. Translation: CASSPNQGNTEAFF.

The V and J genes are TRBV4-2 and TRBJ2-1, with D unclear. Deletions cut 0 bases from V and 6 bases from J, with 6 bases between. The CDR3 runs to 13 residues. Looked up from germline, CDR1 is LGHNA and CDR2 is YNFKEQ. This CDR3 is CASSQETLNEQFF. The CDR3 nucleotides read TGTGCCAGCAGCCAAGAAACTCTCAATGAGCAGTTCTTC.

The chain recombines TRBV11-2 with TRBJ1-6; TRBD1 agrees at 7 bases. Losses at the gene ends were 2 bases for V and 6 bases for J; bases not matched to a gene: 10. In germline, CDR1 is SGHAT, CDR2 FQNNGV. The CDR3 length is 17 residues. The CDR3 protein is CASSLSGRQGGNSPLHF. CDR3 nucleotides: TGTGCCAGCAGCTTATCGGGGCGGCAGGGGGGTAATTCACCCCTCCACTTT.

This chain links TRBV19 with TRBJ2-7; D possibly corresponds to TRBD1 (5 bases). Trimming took off 6 bases at V and 0 bases at J, with 12 bases between the two ends. Germline assignment: CDR1 LNHDA and CDR2 SQIVND (reference sequence). This CDR3 contains 14 residues. The CDR3 sequence: CASRRQGNSYEQYF. The CDR3 coding sequence is TGTGCCAGTAGAAGGCAGGGCAACTCCTACGAGCAGTACTTC. The whole variable domain, remainder taken from reference TRBV19 and TRBJ2-7, is DGGITQSPKYLFRKEGQNVTLSCEQNLNHDAMYWYRQDPGQGLRLIYYSQIVNDFQKGDIAEGYSVSREKKESFPLTVTSAQKNPTAFYLCASRRQGNSYEQYFGPGTRLTVT.

The rearrangement uses TRBV27 and TRBJ2-2, with TRBD2 matching 14 bases. V lost 11 bases, J lost 4 bases, and 3 bases stayed unmatched. Germline CDR1 MNHEY, CDR2 SMNVEV (reference sequence). This CDR3 comprises 14 residues. CDR3 amino acids: CASGLAGVTGELFF. In nucleotides, the CDR3 is TGTGCCTCGGGACTAGCGGGGGTCACCGGGGAGCTGTTTTTT.

This rearrangement joins TRBV2 to TRBJ2-3, with TRBD2 matching 10 bases. Germline V CDR1 and CDR2: SNHLY, FYNNEI. Unmatched junction bases numbered 10, after V lost 5 bases and J lost 2 bases. There are 17 residues in the CDR3. The CDR3 here is CASSRRWLAGDTDTQYF. CDR3 nucleotides: TGTGCCAGCAGTCGACGGTGGCTAGCGGGGGACACAGATACGCAGTATTTT.

This chain uses TRBV4-1 with TRBJ1-5; 7 positions agree with TRBD1. The CDR3 is 18 amino acids. V shed 8 bases, J shed 4 bases, and the junction held 20 bases outside the gene matches. Per germline, CDR1 MGHRA and CDR2 YSYEKL. CDR3 loop: CASGQRGGGGVGNQPQHF. Written as DNA, the CDR3 is TGCGCCAGCGGACAAAGGGGTGGAGGGGGCGTGGGGAATCAGCCCCAGCATTTT.

This clone was seen once. J is TRBJ2-1 and V is TRBV28, with 8 positions matching TRBD2. Germline V gene lookup returns CDR1 MDHEN and CDR2 SYDVKM. This CDR3 region has 15 residues. V gave up 8 bases and J gave up 2 bases; unmatched junction bases: 8. The CDR3 reads CASYSSGLAYNEQFF. CDR3 coding DNA: TGTGCCAGCTACTCCTCGGGACTAGCCTACAATGAGCAGTTCTTC.

The gene calls are TRBV29-1 and TRBJ1-4; 7 nucleotides agree with TRBD1. The CDR3 runs to 13 residues. Germline loops: CDR1 SQVTM, CDR2 ANQGSEA. Germline trimming cut 5 bases from V and 2 bases from J; bases unmatched to any gene: 2. The DNA for the CDR3 is TGCAGCGTTACAGGGGACACTAATGAAAAACTGTTTTTT. Amino acids: CSVTGDTNEKLFF. The full variable domain, with the rest looked up from reference TRBV29-1 and TRBJ1-4, is SAVISQKPSRDICQRGTSLTIQCQVDSQVTMMFWYRQQPGQSLTLIATANQGSEATYESGFVIDKFPISRPNLTFSTLTVSNMSPEDSSIYLCSVTGDTNEKLFFGSGTQLSVL.

The chain has TRBV15 and TRBJ2-7; TRBD1 matches at 7 bases. This CDR3 spans 14 amino acids. The junction had 5 bases not matched to a gene; V was cut back by 6 bases and J by 0 bases. Germline CDR1 LNHNV, CDR2 YYDKDF (reference sequence). The CDR3 region has the DNA TGTGCCACCAGTTCACAGGGGTTCTCCTACGAGCAGTACTTC. Translation gives CATSSQGFSYEQYF.

This clone appeared a single time. As DNA, the CDR3 is TGTGCCAGCAGCTTGCGGCTAGCGGGGGGGCGGAATGAGCAGTTCTTC. This encodes CASSLRLAGGRNEQFF. The rearrangement uses TRBV5-4 and TRBJ2-1, with TRBD2 matching 12 bases. The V gene's germline CDR1 is SGHNT and CDR2 YYREEE (reference sequence). The V gene end was trimmed by 1 base and the J gene end by 7 bases; junction bases not matched to a gene: 6. CDR3 length: 16 residues.

J is TRBJ2-6 and V is TRBV29-1, with TRBD1 matching 8 bases. This CDR3 spans 16 amino acids. Germline-derived CDR1 and CDR2 are SQVTM and ANQGSEA. With 4 bases clipped from V and 4 bases from J, the junction kept 9 bases outside the gene matches. CDR3 nucleotides: TGCAGCGTTGCCGGACAGGGCGGTTCCGGGGCCAACGTCCTGACTTTC. It encodes CSVAGQGGSGANVLTF.

The V gene is TRBV2, the J gene TRBJ1-2; 10 bases align to TRBD1. J lost 4 bases, V lost 6 bases, and 8 bases had no gene match. CDR1 is SNHLY, CDR2 FYNNEI, per germline. The CDR3 is 15 residues long. In DNA, the CDR3 is TGTGCCAGCAGGGCCGGGACAGGGGCTCGCTATGGCTACACCTTC. Translating it yields CASRAGTGARYGYTF.

CDR3 protein: CASSRQGMVNQPQHF. The CDR3 DNA follows: TGTGCCAGCAGCCGACAGGGGATGGTCAATCAGCCCCAGCATTTT. This rearrangement joins TRBV7-2 to TRBJ1-5, with 8 bases matching TRBD1. The CDR3 is 15 amino acids. The J segment lost 3 bases and the V segment lost 5 bases, leaving 6 bases of the junction unmatched. The germline gives CDR1 SGHTA, CDR2 FQGNSA.

The chain links TRBV2 to TRBJ2-4; 15 nucleotides line up with TRBD2. The CDR3 runs 13 residues. V was pared by 8 bases and J by 9 bases, with 2 bases of the junction left unmatched. Per the germline V gene, CDR1 is SNHLY and CDR2 is FYNNEI. The CDR3 loop is CASGLAGGSIQYF. The CDR3, as DNA: TGTGCCAGCGGACTAGCGGGGGGGAGCATTCAGTACTTC.

CDR3: CASSQDLVRENGNTIYF. CDR3 sequence (DNA): TGCGCCAGCAGCCAAGATCTTGTTCGGGAAAATGGAAACACCATATATTTT. This chain connects TRBV4-3 to TRBJ1-3; no clear D gene. This CDR3 contains 17 residues. Trimming pared 0 bases from V and 3 bases from J, leaving 15 bases between. Germline values: CDR1 LGHNA, CDR2 YSLEER.

The chain carries TRBV19 and TRBJ1-5; D possibly corresponds to TRBD1 (5 bases). Per the germline V gene, CDR1 is LNHDA and CDR2 is SQIVND (reference sequence). Trimming removed 5 bases from V and 1 base from J, with 12 bases in between. This CDR3 is 15 amino acids long. The DNA for the CDR3 is TGTGCCAGTAGTGCCCGCAGGGAAAGCAATCAGCCCCAGCATTTT. Translated: CASSARRESNQPQHF.

The count of this clone is one. This rearrangement joins TRBV4-3 to TRBJ2-7; the D gene is possibly TRBD2 (5 bases). The V gene lost 0 bases and the J gene lost 6 bases, with 9 bases spanning the gap. In germline, CDR1 is LGHNA, CDR2 YSLEER. This CDR3 region has 13 residues. The DNA for the CDR3 is TGCGCCAGCAGCCAAGATTCCCGGGGCGAGCAGTACTTC. Protein: CASSQDSRGEQYF.